The clone carrying this T cell receptor beta chain appeared a single time. Trimming took off 3 bases at V and 5 bases at J, with 14 bases between the two ends. The length of the CDR3 is 14 residues. Germline lookup yields CDR1 LNHDA and CDR2 SQIVND (reference sequence). The entry originates in a study of OX40 agonist ivuxolimab in advanced cancers. About the research overall: Three individuals attained partial responses, comprising one hepatocellular carcinoma case and two cutaneous melanoma cases.

TCRdb keeps only in-frame clones here, not all; method: immunoSEQ multiplex PCR. The sample has roughly 87,000 clones; over 80% are singletons. Researchers took blood at baseline, on cycle 4 day 1, and on cycle 7 day 1. The material was CD4+ or CD8+ T cells sorted from blood, obtained in a trial of the OX40 agonist ivuxolimab. The sequence derives from an adult with an advanced solid tumor such as melanoma, head and neck, liver or kidney cancer. The V call is TRBV19, the J call TRBJ2-7; perhaps TRBD2 as D (6 bases). CDR3 in DNA: TGTGCCAGTAGTATCGGGCAGGGAGGCCACGAGCAGTACTTC. Translation gives CASSIGQGGHEQYF.